These 14 T cell receptor beta chains share one sample of origin, sequenced in a study of shared clonotypes between healthy human individuals. The table came from immunoSEQ multiplex PCR; TCRdb's copy has only in-frame clones and leaves some out. Here the sample spans more than 2,000,000 clones, roughly nine tenths being singletons. Sequenced input: naive CD4+ T cells sorted from blood. Regarding subset: CD45RA+ positively selected. These receptors were taken from a man aged 18 to 30 in good health.

The V and J genes are TRBV6-6 and TRBJ1-5; perhaps TRBD1 as D (6 bases). The CDR3 has 13 residues. Germline V lookup: CDR1 MNHNY, CDR2 SVGAGI (reference sequence). The V end was cut by 5 bases, the J end by 4 bases, with 9 bases between. CDR3 sequence: CASSGQFNQPQHF. CDR3 nucleotide sequence: TGTGCCAGCAGTGGACAGTTTAATCAGCCCCAGCATTTT.

This chain uses TRBV7-2 with TRBJ1-6; perhaps TRBD1 as D (5 bases). The germline V and J ends were trimmed by 0 bases and 7 bases, with 13 bases remaining between them. This CDR3 contains 16 residues. Germline V CDR1 and CDR2: SGHTA, FQGNSA. CDR3 bases: TGTGCCAGCAGCTTAGCGACGGGGGGTGGCAATTCACCCCTCCACTTT. Residues: CASSLATGGGNSPLHF.

The V call is TRBV30, the J call TRBJ2-5, with TRBD2 matching over 8 bases. There are 14 residues in the CDR3. Germline V gene sequence: CDR1 GTSNPN, CDR2 SVGIG (reference sequence). The junction had 7 bases not matched to a gene; V was cut back by 3 bases and J by 4 bases. The CDR3 bases are TGTGCCTGGAGCCGGAGTCTAGCGGGAGAGACCCAGTACTTC. Translating gives CAWSRSLAGETQYF.

This clone has only one observation. V usage is TRBV7-9 and J usage is TRBJ1-5; D gene uncertain. Germline CDR1 and CDR2: SEHNR and FQNEAQ (reference sequence). Trimming stripped 1 base from V and 3 bases from J, with 7 bases between. This CDR3 spans 14 amino acids. This chain's CDR3 is CASSLGTNNQPQHF. The CDR3, as DNA: TGTGCCAGCAGCTTAGGGACCAACAATCAGCCCCAGCATTTT.

This chain joins TRBV18 and TRBJ2-1, with D maybe TRBD1 (6 bases). The CDR3 has 12 amino acids. Trimming shortened V by 6 bases and J by 14 bases, and 17 bases separated the two germline ends. CDR1 KGHSH and CDR2 LQKENI come from the germline V gene. CDR3 region: CASSQQGVEEFF. CDR3 DNA: TGTGCCAGCTCTCAACAGGGAGTCGAGGAGTTCTTC.

In regard to this clone: Within the sample, other DNA sequences also encode this same CDR3. The chain joins TRBV5-1 to TRBJ1-1; D not certain. V lost 2 bases and J lost 3, with 8 bases in between. The CDR3 has 13 amino acids. CDR1 is SGHRS and CDR2 is YFSETQ in the germline V gene. The CDR3: CASSFSADTEAFF. CDR3 bases: TGCGCCAGCAGCTTTTCTGCCGACACTGAAGCTTTCTTT.

The J gene is TRBJ2-5, the V gene TRBV5-1, with 8 nucleotides matching TRBD1. The CDR3 is made up of 13 amino acids. V lost 4 bases, J lost 5 bases, and 4 bases stayed unmatched. In germline, CDR1 is SGHRS, CDR2 YFSETQ. Here the CDR3 reads CASSVDRAETQYF. The CDR3 DNA is TGCGCCAGCAGCGTGGACAGGGCGGAGACCCAGTACTTC.

The chain combines TRBV5-6 with TRBJ2-3; TRBD1 matches 9 bases. The CDR3 loop spans 17 amino acids. V shed 4 bases and J 2 bases; nucleotides not matched to a gene: 11. The germline V gene has CDR1 SGHDT and CDR2 YYEEEE. The CDR3, as DNA: TGTGCCAGCAGCACACCCGGGACAGGGCCTATCACAGATACGCAGTATTTT. Protein: CASSTPGTGPITDTQYF.

CDR3 nucleotide sequence: TGTGCCAGCAGCCAGTGGGCCGGTAAGACAGATACGCAGTATTTT. Translation: CASSQWAGKTDTQYF. The J gene is TRBJ2-3, the V gene TRBV11-2; no definite D call. Germline CDR1 is SGHAT and CDR2 is FQNNGV. The CDR3 length is 15 residues. With 5 bases removed from V and 3 bases from J, the gap between germline ends came to 15 bases.

DNA of the CDR3: TGTGCCAGCAGTGACTGGGACAAATGGGACACTGAAGCTTTCTTT. Residues: CASSDWDKWDTEAFF. This rearrangement joins TRBV6-1 to TRBJ1-1; TRBD1 might be the D (6 bases). The CDR3 covers 15 residues. Trimming shortened V by 3 bases and J by 3 bases, and 14 bases separated the two germline ends. Germline-derived CDR1 and CDR2 are MNHNS and SASEGT.

This rearrangement joins TRBV6-1 to TRBJ2-5; the D gene is possibly TRBD2 (5 bases). The CDR3 consists of 11 residues. Germline-derived CDR1 and CDR2 are MNHNS and SASEGT. Trimming cost V 8 bases and J 4 bases, with 8 bases left between them. CDR3 bases: TGTGCCAGCGATCTAGCAGAGACCCAGTACTTC. Amino acid sequence: CASDLAETQYF.

The chain is built from TRBV2 and TRBJ2-3; either TRBD1 or TRBD2 may fit D (5 bases each). The V gene's germline CDR1 is SNHLY and CDR2 FYNNEI. V dropped 6 bases and J dropped 2 bases, with 12 bases sitting between them. The CDR3 length is 14 residues. CDR3 protein: CASREGFYTDTQYF. CDR3 coding DNA: TGTGCCAGCAGAGAGGGGTTCTACACAGATACGCAGTATTTT.

The CDR3 coding sequence is TGCAGCGTTGAAGTCCAGCGGGGGTCCCAAGAGACCCAGTACTTC. It specifies CSVEVQRGSQETQYF. The chain has TRBV29-1 and TRBJ2-5; TRBD2 matches 8 bases. Trimming at V came to 1 base and at J to 1 base, leaving 5 bases not matched to a gene. CDR3 length: 15 amino acids. Germline assignment: CDR1 SQVTM and CDR2 ANQGSEA.

This rearrangement joins TRBV6-5 to TRBJ2-7; tentatively, D is TRBD2 (5 bases). The CDR3 is 13 residues long. The germline V and J ends were trimmed by 5 bases and 3 bases, with 11 bases remaining between them. Germline CDR1 MNHEY, CDR2 SVGAGI. The CDR3 spells CASSGGLLYEQYF. CDR3 in DNA: TGTGCCAGCAGTGGAGGACTCCTCTACGAGCAGTACTTC.